Below, 28 T cell receptor beta chains from the same sample are listed, as sequenced in a study of OX40 agonist ivuxolimab in advanced cancers. Some clones are missing from TCRdb's copy, which holds only in-frame ones; the method was immunoSEQ multiplex PCR. The sample yields some 90,000 clones, roughly 89% seen once. The sequencing here drew on CD4+ or CD8+ T cells sorted from blood, taken in a trial of the OX40 agonist ivuxolimab. The receptors shown here come from an adult with an advanced solid tumor such as melanoma, head and neck, liver or kidney cancer.

The chain has TRBV27 and TRBJ2-2, with D unresolved. The CDR3 covers 14 residues. Germline loops: CDR1 MNHEY, CDR2 SMNVEV (reference sequence). Deletions cut 1 base from V and 2 bases from J, with 5 bases between. The CDR3 is CASSLFRNTGELFF. Here the CDR3 DNA reads TGTGCCAGCAGTTTATTTAGAAACACCGGGGAGCTGTTTTTT.

V and J are TRBV5-1 and TRBJ2-2, with 13 bases identical to TRBD2. Per germline, CDR1 SGHRS and CDR2 YFSETQ. Unmatched junction bases numbered 6, after V lost 4 bases and J lost 0 bases. CDR3 length equals 18 residues. Written as DNA, the CDR3 is TGCGCCAGCAGCCTTGGACTAGCGGGAGCGGCGAACACCGGGGAGCTGTTTTTT. It translates to CASSLGLAGAANTGELFF.

This clone was counted only a few times. The V gene is TRBV5-1, the J gene TRBJ2-1; TRBD1 matches at 11 bases. V dropped 4 bases and J dropped 7; count of bases not matched to a gene: 4. Germline values: CDR1 SGHRS, CDR2 YFSETQ. This CDR3 has 14 residues. The CDR3 bases are TGCGCCAGCAGCCATGGGACAGGGGGGAATGAGCAGTTCTTC. Protein: CASSHGTGGNEQFF.

The chain employs TRBV19 and TRBJ2-2; D may be TRBD1 or TRBD2 (5 bases each). Per the germline V gene, CDR1 is LNHDA and CDR2 is SQIVND (reference sequence). The CDR3 sequence is 16 residues long. Trimming took off 1 base at V and 3 bases at J, with 12 bases between the two ends. This chain's CDR3 is CASSIVRGRDTGELFF. The DNA of the CDR3 is TGTGCCAGTAGTATAGTTCGGGGACGGGACACCGGGGAGCTGTTTTTT.

V and J are TRBV30 and TRBJ2-2; maybe TRBD2 (6 bases). There are 12 residues in the CDR3. CDR1 and CDR2 from the germline V gene are GTSNPN and SVGIG (reference sequence). V was clipped by 6 bases and J by 4 bases, with 9 bases between them. CDR3 DNA sequence: TGTGCCTGCGGGAGACGCACCGGGGAGCTGTTTTTT. Translated, it gives CACGRRTGELFF.

The chain employs TRBV4-3 and TRBJ2-3; no definite D call. The CDR3 spans 12 residues. CDR1 is LGHNA and CDR2 is YSLEER in the germline V gene. The V end was cut by 0 bases, the J end by 7 bases, with 5 bases between. The CDR3 spells CASSQDSNTQYF. CDR3 sequence (DNA): TGCGCCAGCAGCCAAGACTCAAATACGCAGTATTTT.

V is TRBV6-6 and J is TRBJ1-2; weak D call: TRBD1 (6 bases). The CDR3 has 15 residues. Germline V gene data show CDR1 as MNHNY and CDR2 as SVGAGI (reference sequence). Trimming left V 6 bases short and J 0 bases short, with 14 bases between. Here the CDR3 reads CASRPEGGTNYGYTF. The CDR3, as DNA: TGTGCCAGCAGGCCCGAAGGGGGGACTAACTATGGCTACACCTTC.

The chain combines TRBV7-9 with TRBJ2-1; 9 bases match TRBD2. The V segment lost 5 bases and the J segment 3 bases; nucleotides outside the gene matches: 8. This CDR3 is 16 amino acids long. Germline values: CDR1 SEHNR, CDR2 FQNEAQ (reference sequence). CDR3 nucleotide sequence: TGTGCCAGCAGCGGCTCCCTAGCGGGGAGCTACAATGAGCAGTTCTTC. This encodes CASSGSLAGSYNEQFF.

The V gene is TRBV5-1, the J gene TRBJ2-1; 13 positions agree with TRBD2. The CDR3 is 16 amino acids. The V gene end was trimmed by 0 bases and the J gene end by 10 bases; junction bases not matched to a gene: 7. Germline V gene sequence: CDR1 SGHRS, CDR2 YFSETQ. The CDR3 sequence: CASSLDWTSGRGEQFF. CDR3 in DNA: TGCGCCAGCAGCTTGGATTGGACTAGCGGGAGAGGGGAGCAGTTCTTC.

The V gene is TRBV4-3, the J gene TRBJ2-1; D may be TRBD2 (6 bases). Trimming stripped 4 bases from V and 3 bases from J, with 19 bases between. Per germline, CDR1 LGHNA and CDR2 YSLEER. This CDR3 is 17 amino acids long. The CDR3 is CASSRGDPRGIYNEQFF. The CDR3 DNA sequence: TGCGCCAGCAGCCGGGGGGACCCAAGGGGTATCTACAATGAGCAGTTCTTC.

This clone was seen just once. V is TRBV11-1 and J is TRBJ2-1; D is undetermined. The germline V gene encodes CDR1 SGHAT and CDR2 FQDESV (reference sequence). Trimming shortened V by 1 base and J by 9 bases, and 4 bases separated the two germline ends. The CDR3 has 11 amino acids. In DNA, the CDR3 is TGTGCCAGCAGCTTAGATATTGAGCAGTTCTTC. Protein: CASSLDIEQFF.

The V and J genes are TRBV5-1 and TRBJ1-1; D unclear. V was clipped by 2 bases and J by 10 bases, with 15 bases between them. The CDR3 totals 13 residues. CDR1 and CDR2 from the germline V gene are SGHRS and YFSETQ. The CDR3 sequence is CASSFFTGGSAFF. CDR3 coding DNA: TGCGCCAGCAGCTTCTTTACTGGTGGATCAGCTTTCTTT.

In its sample, this clone was seen once. V is TRBV5-8 and J is TRBJ2-1, with D perhaps TRBD1 (6 bases). CDR1 is SGHTS and CDR2 is YDEGEE in the germline V gene. This CDR3 is 15 amino acids long. Trimming stripped 4 bases from V and 3 bases from J, with 14 bases between. The CDR3 region is CASSRLQGFYNEQFF. The CDR3 DNA reads TGTGCCAGCAGCCGACTACAGGGATTCTACAATGAGCAGTTCTTC.

The chain uses TRBV6-5 and TRBJ1-5; weak D call: TRBD1 (5 bases). With 10 bases removed from V and 4 bases from J, the gap between germline ends came to 11 bases. Looked up from germline, CDR1 is MNHEY and CDR2 is SVGAGI. CDR3 size: 12 residues. The CDR3 protein is CATTGGNQPQHF. CDR3 coding DNA: TGTGCCACAACCGGGGGAAATCAGCCCCAGCATTTT.

The CDR3 region has the DNA TGTGCCAGCAGCTACAATCAGGCTGGAAACACCATATATTTT. Amino acid sequence: CASSYNQAGNTIYF. The chain links TRBV7-9 to TRBJ1-3; D is undetermined. From germline, CDR1 is SEHNR and CDR2 FQNEAQ (reference sequence). The CDR3 has 14 residues. Trimming stripped 4 bases from V and 2 bases from J, with 9 bases between.

The J gene is TRBJ1-2, the V gene TRBV5-1; D is perhaps TRBD1 (5 bases). Trimming stripped 5 bases from V and 2 bases from J, with 19 bases between. The CDR3 extends over 16 amino acids. Germline V gene sequence: CDR1 SGHRS, CDR2 YFSETQ. The CDR3 DNA reads TGCGCCAGCAGGAGGGGCGGATTTGACCTAAACTATGGCTACACCTTC. It is translated as CASRRGGFDLNYGYTF.

This clone was seen only once. The rearrangement joins TRBV7-2 to TRBJ2-3; 9 positions match TRBD2. This CDR3 contains 16 residues. Unmatched junction bases numbered 8, after V lost 3 bases and J lost 4 bases. Germline V gene lookup returns CDR1 SGHTA and CDR2 FQGNSA. CDR3 in amino acids: CASSLVAGGRADTQYF. The DNA for the CDR3 is TGTGCCAGCAGCTTGGTGGCGGGAGGGAGGGCAGATACGCAGTATTTT.

This chain joins TRBV4-1 and TRBJ2-7, with 11 bases identical to TRBD2. CDR3 length: 17 residues. The J segment lost 4 bases and the V segment lost 0 bases, leaving 8 bases of the junction unmatched. Germline V gene data show CDR1 as MGHRA and CDR2 as YSYEKL. This chain's CDR3 is CASSQDLGASGRYEQYF. DNA for the CDR3: TGCGCCAGCAGCCAAGATCTCGGGGCTAGCGGGAGGTACGAGCAGTACTTC.

The chain is built from TRBV30 and TRBJ1-1; possibly TRBD1 for D (5 bases). The V gene lost 3 bases and the J gene lost 3 bases, with 11 bases spanning the gap. The CDR3 consists of 13 residues. Germline-derived CDR1 and CDR2 are GTSNPN and SVGIG (reference sequence). The CDR3 DNA reads as TGTGCCTGGAGCAGGACGGGGGACACTGAAGCTTTCTTT. Protein product: CAWSRTGDTEAFF.

The chain has TRBV28 and TRBJ2-1, with 13 positions matching TRBD2. Germline CDR1 reads MDHEN; CDR2 reads SYDVKM. The CDR3 contains 16 residues. The V gene end was trimmed by 6 bases and the J gene end by 9 bases; junction bases not matched to a gene: 11. The CDR3: CASSRRGLAGMAEQFF. The CDR3 DNA follows: TGTGCCAGCAGCAGGAGGGGACTAGCGGGAATGGCTGAGCAGTTCTTC.

V and J are TRBV25-1 and TRBJ1-2; tentatively, D is TRBD1 (6 bases). Looked up from germline, CDR1 is MGHDK and CDR2 is SYGVNS. Trimming stripped 4 bases from V and 8 bases from J, with 20 bases between. The CDR3 is 15 residues long. The CDR3 loop reads CASSASGAPWMGYTF. In nucleotides, the CDR3 is TGTGCCAGCAGTGCCTCAGGGGCCCCCTGGATGGGCTACACCTTC.

J is TRBJ2-7 and V is TRBV7-9, with D uncertain. Trimming took 3 bases from V and 9 from J, leaving 15 bases between them. Per germline, CDR1 SEHNR and CDR2 FQNEAQ (reference sequence). The CDR3 has 13 residues. The CDR3, as DNA: TGTGCCAGCAGCTTCGGATCTCCAAGAGGGCAGTACTTC. Protein sequence: CASSFGSPRGQYF.

The V call is TRBV6-5, the J call TRBJ2-7, with 7 bases matching TRBD1. This CDR3 is 15 amino acids long. V was clipped by 5 bases and J by 6 bases; unmatched bases: 13. Germline CDR1 reads MNHEY; CDR2 reads SVGAGI. Here the CDR3 reads CASSLQGIPLLEQYF. The CDR3 DNA follows: TGTGCCAGCAGTCTACAGGGGATTCCCCTCCTCGAGCAGTACTTC.

V usage is TRBV14 and J usage is TRBJ1-5; 9 bases are a match to TRBD1. Germline CDR1 SGHDN, CDR2 FVKESK. The CDR3 is made up of 16 amino acids. V was clipped by 0 bases and J by 6 bases; unmatched bases: 6. The CDR3 bases are TGTGCCAGCAGCCAAGATAGGGGGACAGGGACTCAGCCCCAGCATTTT. Protein: CASSQDRGTGTQPQHF.

The rearrangement links TRBV21-1 to TRBJ2-7; the DNA was not compared with TRBD1, the D call given in the table. TRBV21-1 is designated a pseudogene. The CDR3 covers 14 residues. CDR3 sequence reads: CASSKSRGWYEQYF. The CDR3 DNA reads TGTGCCAGCAGCAAATCCAGGGGCTGGTACGAGCAGTACTTC.

The CDR3 loop reads CASSPSTRDSYTF. The CDR3 nucleotides are TGTGCCAGCTCACCGTCGACTCGGGACAGCTACACCTTC. V gene TRBV18 combines with J gene TRBJ1-2, with a weak D call TRBD1 (6 bases). The CDR3 consists of 13 residues. CDR1 and CDR2 from the germline V gene are KGHSH and LQKENI. The V end lost 3 bases, the J end lost 9 bases, and 14 bases lay between the germline ends.

This chain connects TRBV14 to TRBJ1-2; no reliable D call. The CDR3 contains 15 residues. V dropped 0 bases and J dropped 4 bases, with 12 bases sitting between them. The germline V gene has CDR1 SGHDN and CDR2 FVKESK. The CDR3 sequence is CASSQDSPGTYGYTF. The CDR3 DNA is TGTGCCAGCAGCCAAGATTCGCCGGGAACCTATGGCTACACCTTC.

This chain uses TRBV2 with TRBJ2-7; 11 positions agree with TRBD2. Trimming cost V 8 bases and J 0 bases; bases outside gene matches: 3. In germline, CDR1 is SNHLY, CDR2 FYNNEI. This CDR3 is 14 amino acids long. The CDR3 nucleotides read TGTGCCAGCGCCGGGACTAGCGGCTCCTACGAGCAGTACTTC. Amino acids: CASAGTSGSYEQYF. The whole variable domain, filled in from reference TRBV2 and TRBJ2-7, reads EPEVTQTPSHQVTQMGQEVILRCVPISNHLYFYWYRQILGQKVEFLVSFYNNEISEKSEIFDDQFSVERPDGSNFTLKIRSTKLEDSAMYFCASAGTSGSYEQYFGPGTRLTVT.